A single sample gave rise to the 23 T cell receptor beta chains below, sequenced in a study of TIL therapy for anti-PD-1-resistant metastatic lung cancer. The immunoSEQ assay was v3. Here immunoSEQ multiplex PCR was the method, and the copy in TCRdb shows in-frame clones only, minus some. The sample has under 100,000 clones; around three fifths are singletons. Time point: pre-treatment sample, taken before nivolumab and TIL therapy. Pleural nodules or supraclavicular lymph nodes made up most of the excised metastases sampled. The sample was tumor tissue, taken at baseline. These receptor sequences come from a person aged 25 to 85 with non-small cell lung cancer.

This chain joins TRBV3-1 (or the pseudogene TRBV3-2) and TRBJ2-3; D remains ambiguous. V dropped 0 bases and J dropped 1 base, with 8 bases sitting between them. CDR3 size: 15 residues. In germline, CDR1 is LGHDT, CDR2 YNNKEL (reference sequence). The CDR3 region has the DNA TGTGCCAGCAGCCAAGATCTGGTCCGCACAGATACGCAGTATTTT. Translation gives CASSQDLVRTDTQYF.

This chain connects TRBV19 to TRBJ2-1; D gene uncertain. CDR1 LNHDA and CDR2 SQIVND come from the germline V gene (reference sequence). This CDR3 spans 13 amino acids. Deletions cut 9 bases from V and 3 bases from J, with 12 bases between. CDR3 sequence (DNA): TGTGCCAGCCGAGGATTCAGCTACAATGAGCAGTTCTTC. Its translation is CASRGFSYNEQFF.

The V and J genes are TRBV6-2 or TRBV6-3 and TRBJ2-2, with 8 positions matching TRBD1. Germline V CDR1 and CDR2: MNHEY, SVGEGT. This CDR3 is built from 15 residues. The V segment lost 2 bases and the J segment 4 bases; nucleotides outside the gene matches: 3. The CDR3 reads CASSYGTGGTGELFF. The CDR3 region has the DNA TGTGCCAGCAGTTACGGCACAGGGGGCACCGGGGAGCTGTTTTTT.

The chain uses TRBV3-1 (or the pseudogene TRBV3-2) and TRBJ2-5; D not resolved. V was cut by 0 bases and J by 1 base, with 9 bases left in between. Germline V gene sequence: CDR1 LGHDT, CDR2 YNNKEL (reference sequence). The CDR3 has 15 residues. This CDR3 reads CASSQEEQTQETQYF. CDR3 sequence (DNA): TGTGCCAGCAGCCAAGAAGAACAGACCCAAGAGACCCAGTACTTC.

The chain recombines TRBV28 with TRBJ2-2; 8 bases are a match to TRBD1. This CDR3 contains 16 residues. Germline CDR1 is MDHEN and CDR2 is SYDVKM. V shed 2 bases and J 4 bases; nucleotides not matched to a gene: 6. In nucleotides, the CDR3 is TGTGCCAGCAGTTTAGGTAGAACAGGGGGCACCGGGGAGCTGTTTTTT. Protein: CASSLGRTGGTGELFF.

The rearrangement uses TRBV19 and TRBJ2-3, with TRBD2 identical over 16 bases. This CDR3 comprises 19 residues. Germline CDR1 reads LNHDA; CDR2 reads SQIVND (reference sequence). V was pared by 4 bases and J by 4 bases, with 11 bases of the junction left unmatched. The CDR3 here is CASSTGLAGGRRMADTQYF. The CDR3 DNA reads TGTGCCAGTAGTACGGGACTAGCGGGAGGGCGAAGGATGGCAGATACGCAGTATTTT.

V and J are TRBV4-2 and TRBJ2-1, with D uncertain. V shed 3 bases and J shed 2 bases, with 8 bases lying between them. CDR1 is LGHNA and CDR2 is YNFKEQ in the germline V gene. The CDR3 covers 14 residues. The CDR3 nucleotides are TGTGCCAGCAGCCACCGTTCGCCCTACAATGAGCAGTTCTTC. This codes for CASSHRSPYNEQFF.

The table lists this clone with a count of one. The gene calls are TRBV29-1 and TRBJ2-7, with D perhaps matching TRBD1 (7 bases). This CDR3 is built from 16 residues. Germline CDR1 and CDR2: SQVTM and ANQGSEA. Trimming left V 5 bases short and J 2 bases short, with 22 bases between. In DNA, the CDR3 is TGCAGCGTTAAGGGGTCCCGCGGGACAGACACCTACGAGCAGTACTTC. This codes for CSVKGSRGTDTYEQYF.

The chain couples TRBV9 to TRBJ2-3, with D hard to call. The CDR3 totals 13 residues. Trimming pared 2 bases from V and 8 bases from J, leaving 12 bases between. Germline CDR1 is SGDLS and CDR2 is YYNGEE. CDR3 bases: TGTGCCAGCAGCGTTGGGTCACCCGGTACGCAGTATTTT. Translation: CASSVGSPGTQYF.

This clone came up once. This chain uses TRBV19 with TRBJ2-5; weak D call: TRBD1 (5 bases). V was clipped by 4 bases and J by 1 base, with 13 bases between them. Germline-derived CDR1 and CDR2 are LNHDA and SQIVND (reference sequence). The CDR3 extends over 15 amino acids. CDR3 loop: CASSKTVTVQETQYF. DNA for the CDR3: TGTGCCAGTAGTAAAACCGTGACAGTCCAAGAGACCCAGTACTTC.

V is TRBV27 and J is TRBJ2-2, with D possibly called TRBD1 or TRBD2 (6 bases each). V was shortened by 5 bases and J by 1 base, with 8 bases between the two germline ends. Germline V gene sequence: CDR1 MNHEY, CDR2 SMNVEV (reference sequence). The CDR3 length is 14 residues. The CDR3 sequence: CASSGGQNTGELFF. Here the CDR3 DNA reads TGTGCCAGCAGTGGGGGGCAGAACACCGGGGAGCTGTTTTTT.

This chain joins TRBV7-9 and TRBJ2-1; D remains ambiguous. CDR1 is SEHNR, CDR2 FQNEAQ, per germline (reference sequence). This CDR3 region has 14 residues. Trimming left V 5 bases short and J 12 bases short, with 20 bases between. CDR3 loop: CASSQRVERLGQFF. CDR3 DNA: TGTGCCAGCAGCCAAAGGGTCGAGCGCCTTGGGCAGTTCTTC.

By sample fraction, this clone is medium-sized. V gene TRBV7-4 combines with J gene TRBJ2-3; TRBD2 agrees at 9 bases. V trimming: 1 base; J trimming: 3 bases; junction bases outside the gene matches: 11. This CDR3 comprises 18 residues. CDR1 SGHVT and CDR2 SQSDAQ come from the germline V gene. The CDR3 bases are TGTGCCAGCAGCTTAGGGGGGACTAGCCCCGTGGGAACAGATACGCAGTATTTT. This codes for CASSLGGTSPVGTDTQYF.

The V call is TRBV2, the J call TRBJ2-3, with 13 bases identical to TRBD2. The germline V gene has CDR1 SNHLY and CDR2 FYNNEI. V was pared by 4 bases and J by 2 bases, with 3 bases of the junction left unmatched. This CDR3 has 16 residues. In nucleotides, the CDR3 is TGTGCCAGCAGTGGACTAGCGGGAGGACCCACAGATACGCAGTATTTT. Amino acid sequence: CASSGLAGGPTDTQYF.

The chain couples TRBV2 to TRBJ2-7; D remains ambiguous. This CDR3 spans 11 amino acids. The V end lost 6 bases, the J end lost 3 bases, and 6 bases lay between the germline ends. Germline V CDR1 and CDR2: SNHLY, FYNNEI. In DNA, the CDR3 is TGTGCCAGCAGGGGATTCTACGAGCAGTACTTC. It is translated as CASRGFYEQYF.

This clone was counted only a few times. The V gene is TRBV11-2, the J gene TRBJ2-7, with D unclear. The V gene lost 1 base and the J gene lost 2 bases, with 9 bases spanning the gap. This CDR3 comprises 14 residues. The germline V gene encodes CDR1 SGHAT and CDR2 FQNNGV. The CDR3 spells CASSLGGIPYEQYF. CDR3 DNA sequence: TGTGCCAGCAGCTTAGGTGGGATCCCCTACGAGCAGTACTTC.

V and J are TRBV18 and TRBJ1-2; D remains unclear. This CDR3 has 14 amino acids. V shed 1 base and J shed 6 bases, with 12 bases lying between them. Germline CDR1 and CDR2: KGHSH and LQKENI. Here the CDR3 reads CASSPQYSEDGYTF. The CDR3, as DNA: TGTGCCAGCTCACCACAATATTCGGAGGATGGCTACACCTTC.

The chain carries TRBV3-1 (or the pseudogene TRBV3-2) and TRBJ2-2, with a weak D call TRBD2 (6 bases). The CDR3 runs to 15 residues. Germline V gene lookup returns CDR1 LGHDT and CDR2 YNNKEL (reference sequence). V lost 4 bases to trimming and J lost 7 bases, with 16 bases between them. CDR3 residues: CASSRRASRDGELFF. Here the CDR3 DNA reads TGTGCCAGCAGCCGGAGGGCCAGCCGGGACGGGGAGCTGTTTTTT.

This clone was detected ten times or more. The rearrangement links TRBV21-1 to TRBJ1-6; the tabulated D call, TRBD1, remains unverified against the DNA. TRBV21-1 is deemed a pseudogene. The CDR3 loop spans 13 amino acids. CDR3 region: CAGSGQNNSPLHF. The DNA for the CDR3 is TGTGCCGGGTCGGGACAGAATAATTCACCCCTCCACTTT.

Remarks on this clone: Distinct nucleotide sequences in the sample also encode this CDR3. The rearrangement uses TRBV29-1 and TRBJ2-2; D gene unclear. In germline, CDR1 is SQVTM, CDR2 ANQGSEA. The V and J ends lost 4 bases and 2 bases respectively, with 11 bases between them. This CDR3 is 14 amino acids long. The CDR3 bases are TGCAGCGTTGGCGGCCAGGCTAACACCGGGGAGCTGTTTTTT. Its protein product is CSVGGQANTGELFF.

The chain is built from TRBV19 and TRBJ2-7, with D possibly matching TRBD2 (6 bases). Germline CDR1 reads LNHDA; CDR2 reads SQIVND (reference sequence). V lost 5 bases, J lost 0 bases, and 14 bases lay in between. The CDR3 sequence is 15 residues long. This CDR3 is CASSDTSSGSYEQYF. CDR3 sequence (DNA): TGTGCCAGTAGTGATACTAGCTCTGGCTCCTACGAGCAGTACTTC.

This chain joins TRBV5-1 and TRBJ1-3; D gene unclear. CDR3 length equals 14 residues. Germline lookup yields CDR1 SGHRS and CDR2 YFSETQ. Trimming shortened V by 2 bases and J by 2 bases, and 8 bases separated the two germline ends. The CDR3 here is CASSLSRTGNTIYF. The CDR3 DNA reads TGCGCCAGCAGCTTATCTAGGACTGGAAACACCATATATTTT.

This clone appeared once. V usage is TRBV5-4 and J usage is TRBJ2-5; unclear D gene. The ends were cut back, 2 bases at V and 3 bases at J, with 5 bases in the middle. CDR1 is SGHNT, CDR2 YYREEE, per germline (reference sequence). CDR3 length equals 12 residues. DNA of the CDR3: TGTGCCAGCAGCTTCGTGGAAGAGACCCAGTACTTC. Its translation is CASSFVEETQYF.